This TCR beta chain was identified during a study of early T cells in non-severe SARS-CoV-2 infection. The overall study: Sequencing of unsorted whole blood was done on bulk RNA, leaving chains unpaired.

This clonotype was counted at least ten times. This CDR3 is 13 amino acids long. Germline V gene lookup returns CDR1 GTSNPN and CDR2 SVGIG (reference sequence). The V gene lost 4 bases and the J gene lost 0 bases, with 9 bases spanning the gap. From the 5' RACE reads, TCRdb called clonotypes with MiXCR, one entry per CDR3 protein. The table has about 49,000 distinct CDR3 sequences, over 9.5% seen once. This receptor was obtained from an adult who was a healthcare worker with PCR-confirmed SARS-CoV-2 infection or an uninfected control (not recorded which). V gene TRBV30 combines with J gene TRBJ1-1, with D unresolved. Source material: whole blood. The CDR3 is CAWKEFLNTEAFF. DNA of the CDR3: TGTGCCTGGAAGGAATTTTTGAACACTGAAGCTTTCTTT.